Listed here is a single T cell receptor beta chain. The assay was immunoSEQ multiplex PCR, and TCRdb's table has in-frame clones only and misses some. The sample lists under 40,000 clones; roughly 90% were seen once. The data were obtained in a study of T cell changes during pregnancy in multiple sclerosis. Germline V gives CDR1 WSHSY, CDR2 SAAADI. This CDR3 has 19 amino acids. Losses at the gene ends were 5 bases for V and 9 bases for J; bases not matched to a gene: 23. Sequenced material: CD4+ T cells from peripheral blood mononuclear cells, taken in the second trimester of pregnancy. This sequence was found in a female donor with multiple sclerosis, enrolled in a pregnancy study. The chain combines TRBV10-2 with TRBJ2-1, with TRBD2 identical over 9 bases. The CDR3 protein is CASSPFVTGPSGKEGEQFF. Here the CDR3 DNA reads TGCGCCAGCAGTCCATTTGTGACGGGGCCTAGCGGGAAAGAAGGTGAGCAGTTCTTC.